This TCR beta chain was captured by sequencing in a study of identical twins. Study-wide results and limits: High-abundance cord blood beta clonotypes had fewer insertions; memory repertoires showed none.

In its sample, this clonotype was seen a few times. Its antigen is currently unknown. Via MiXCR, TCRdb re-called the 5' RACE reads, giving one row per CDR3 protein. There are around 370,000 distinct CDR3 sequences in the sample; roughly 9% occur only once, and under 10% lies in the top ten. The germline V gene has CDR1 SNHLY and CDR2 FYNNEI. V was trimmed by 7 bases and J by 5 bases, leaving 17 bases between them. This CDR3 region has 15 residues. The chain is built from TRBV2 and TRBJ2-2; possibly TRBD2 for D (5 bases). The sample taken for sequencing was naive T cells sorted from blood. This clonotype was sampled from a woman aged 45 to 65 in good health. In nucleotides, the CDR3 is TGTGCCAGCACCCCAGTTATCTCGGGGACCGGGGAGCTGTTTTTT. This translates into CASTPVISGTGELFF.